This T cell receptor (beta chain) was captured by sequencing in a study of cytotoxic CD8 clonotypes in ibrutinib-treated CLL (dated by TCRdb to about 2021). Regarding the study in general: The cohort had 11 relapsed/refractory and around 16 treatment-naive patients; roughly 18 were IGHV unmutated. Partial responses were observed in around 25 patients and complete responses in 2; after a median follow-up of roughly 62 months, remission was maintained in 15 or so patients and progression was observed in some 12. Samples at response were collected after a median of around twelve months of treatment, with a range of 6 to 36 months. An average of 255,043 productive templates and 80,000 to 95,000 productive rearrangements was obtained per sample. Longitudinal samples were obtainable from about 30% of the roughly 86 participants in the trial. Cryopreserved peripheral blood mononuclear cells were obtained prior to treatment, at the time of response, and at either disease progression or sustained remission. Every sample from remission and from progressive disease was obtained while the patients were still on ibrutinib.

Between the V and J ends, shortened by 5 bases and 8 bases respectively, the junction contains 18 bases. As encoded in the germline V gene, CDR1 is MDHEN while CDR2 is SYDVKM. The CDR3 measures 14 amino acids from cysteine to phenylalanine. Of the read, only the CDR3 DNA is kept; its 42 bases are in frame from base 1. Each clonotype received, on average, about 10x coverage in deep resolution sequencing performed on a MiSeq, where the target depth lay between 1 in 1 million and 1 in 200,000 T cells. TCR beta libraries were generated with the immunoSEQ hsTCRB Kit. On the study's bioinformatics: The data were analyzed with ImmunoSEQ Analyzer and ImmunoSEQ Data Assistant, and V, D and J gene assignments followed IMGT definitions. Clonality, with values ranging from 0 to 1, was calculated as one minus the normalized Shannon entropy of productive rearrangement frequencies. Only overrepresented clonotypes making up at least 0.05% of each patient's repertoire were included in the public clonotype analysis. Some 12 age-matched healthy donor repertoires from immuneACCESS served as clonality controls. TCRdb re-hosts the immuneACCESS table, in-frame sequences only. Its copies lack some clones; in the studies checked, an unresolved V gene accounts for under half of them, and the cause for the rest is not known. From that table come the V and J calls and clone size; the DNA was used to work out D and trimming. The sample table lists tens of thousands of clones, around 53% of them with a count of one. The top ten constitute approximately 30% of the sample.

Findings and caveats that apply to the study as a whole: Sampling times were not matched between patients in sustained remission and patients whose disease was progressing, and lymph node repertoires were not examined. At baseline, clonality was higher than in age-matched healthy donors and showed a strong correlation with circulating CD8+ T-cell counts. At ibrutinib response clonality went up, during sustained remission it held steady, and at progression it dropped back toward baseline. Public clonotypes were rare and either contracted or stayed stable during treatment, and the rise in clonality at ibrutinib response reflected the expansion of private clonotypes.

The time point label here, explained by the study, means: approximately eleven months on ibrutinib. For TCR beta library preparation, about 2 micrograms of genomic DNA was extracted from cryopreserved PBMCs. Longitudinal blood samples from CLL patients receiving ibrutinib monotherapy were subjected to high-throughput TCR beta sequencing. The patients took part in an open-label, single-center phase 2 trial of ibrutinib monotherapy. Notes on this clone: What antigen it recognizes has not been identified. The input lacks base qualities; no much larger clone sits a single base away.

This material consisted of PBMCs, taken after 12 months of ibrutinib treatment. The rearranged segments are TRBV28 and TRBJ1-2, and perhaps TRBD1 as D gene, on 6 matching bases. This receptor was obtained from a human donor with chronic lymphocytic leukemia. The CDR3 is CASSLGGVFSGYTF. The sequenced DNA: TGTGCCAGCAGTCTCGGGGGCGTGTTTAGCGGCTACACCTTC.